This TCR beta chain was retrieved from a study of blood T cell repertoires in COVID-19. For the study at large: Some COVID-19 samples were acute and others convalescent; all came from the United States, Italy and Spain. T cells, B-cell-depleted T cells, or PBMCs provided the cDNA or gDNA that served as material.

V lost 5 bases and J lost 3, with 10 bases in between. CDR3 length equals 13 residues. Germline assignment: CDR1 SGHTS and CDR2 YDEGEE. As processed by the authors: Reference gene primers were amplified, and this amplification served to estimate nucleated cell counts. Sequenced by immunoSEQ multiplex PCR; TCRdb stores in-frame clones only, minus some. The D gene and trimming were derived from the DNA, and the V and J assignments and clone size from that table. The data hold 140,000 or so clones, with roughly 77% observed a single time. The chain recombines TRBV5-8 with TRBJ2-3, with D possibly TRBD2 on 5 matching bases. The TCR originated in a man aged 55 to 69 with acute or convalescent COVID-19. Sequenced sample: peripheral blood. The DNA for the CDR3 is TGTGCCAGCAGTGGCGGGCCAACAGATACGCAGTATTTT. Amino acids: CASSGGPTDTQYF. Drawing the rest from reference TRBV5-8 and TRBJ2-3, the complete variable domain is EAGVTQSPTHLIKTRGQQATLRCSPISGHTSVYWYQQALGLGLQFLLWYDEGEERNRGNFPPRFSGRQFPNYSSELNVNALELEDSALYLCASSGGPTDTQYFGPGTRLTVL.